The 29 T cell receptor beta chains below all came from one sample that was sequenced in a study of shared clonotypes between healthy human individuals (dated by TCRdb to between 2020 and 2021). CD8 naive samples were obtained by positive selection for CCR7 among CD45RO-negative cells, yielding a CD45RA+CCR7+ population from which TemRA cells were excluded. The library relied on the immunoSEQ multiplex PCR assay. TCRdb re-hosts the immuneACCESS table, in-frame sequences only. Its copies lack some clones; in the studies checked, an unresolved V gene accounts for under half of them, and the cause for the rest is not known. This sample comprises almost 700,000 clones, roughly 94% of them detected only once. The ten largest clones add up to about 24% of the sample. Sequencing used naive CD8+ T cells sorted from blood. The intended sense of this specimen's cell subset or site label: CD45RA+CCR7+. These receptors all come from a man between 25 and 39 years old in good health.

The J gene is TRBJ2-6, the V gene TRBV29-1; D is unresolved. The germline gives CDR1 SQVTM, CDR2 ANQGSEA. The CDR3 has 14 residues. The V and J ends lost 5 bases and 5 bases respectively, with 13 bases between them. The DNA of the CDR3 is TGCAGCGTTAGCATACAAAGTCGGGCCAACGTCCTGACTTTC. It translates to CSVSIQSRANVLTF.

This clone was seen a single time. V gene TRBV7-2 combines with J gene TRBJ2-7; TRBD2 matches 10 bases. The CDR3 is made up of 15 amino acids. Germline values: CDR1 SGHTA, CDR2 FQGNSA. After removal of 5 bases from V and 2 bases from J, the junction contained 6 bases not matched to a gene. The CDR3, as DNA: TGTGCCAGCAGCCCCTTAGCGGGAGGCCCCTACGAGCAGTACTTC. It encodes CASSPLAGGPYEQYF.

Written as DNA, the CDR3 is TGCGCCAGCAGCCAAAAAGGACAGGGTAATATTAAATATGGCTACACCTTC. Protein sequence: CASSQKGQGNIKYGYTF. This chain joins TRBV4-1 and TRBJ1-2, with TRBD1 matching over 8 bases. V was clipped by 2 bases and J by 5 bases; unmatched bases: 13. The CDR3 consists of 17 residues. The germline gives CDR1 MGHRA, CDR2 YSYEKL.

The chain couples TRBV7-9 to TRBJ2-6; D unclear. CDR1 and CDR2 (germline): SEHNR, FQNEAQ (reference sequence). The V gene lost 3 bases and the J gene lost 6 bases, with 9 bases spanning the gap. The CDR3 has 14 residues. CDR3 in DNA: TGTGCCAGCAGCTTCTCCGTTGAGGCCAACGTCCTGACTTTC. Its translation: CASSFSVEANVLTF.

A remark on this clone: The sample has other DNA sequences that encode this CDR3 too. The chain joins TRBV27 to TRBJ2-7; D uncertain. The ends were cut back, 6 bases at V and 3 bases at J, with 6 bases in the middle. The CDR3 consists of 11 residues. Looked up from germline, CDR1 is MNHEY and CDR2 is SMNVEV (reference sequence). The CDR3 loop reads CASSDGYEQYF. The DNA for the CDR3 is TGTGCCAGCAGCGACGGCTACGAGCAGTACTTC.

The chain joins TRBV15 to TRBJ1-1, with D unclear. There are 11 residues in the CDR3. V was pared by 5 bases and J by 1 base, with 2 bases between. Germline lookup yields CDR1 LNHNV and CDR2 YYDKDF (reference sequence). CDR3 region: CATSANTEAFF. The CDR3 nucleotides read TGTGCCACCAGCGCGAACACTGAAGCTTTCTTT. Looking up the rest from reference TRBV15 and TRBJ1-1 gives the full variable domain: DAMVIQNPRYQVTQFGKPVTLSCSQTLNHNVMYWYQQKSSQAPKLLFHYYDKDFNNEADTPDNFQSRRPNTSFCFLDIRSPGLGDTAMYLCATSANTEAFFGQGTRLTVV.

The CDR3 DNA reads TGCAGCGTTGAACGACTAGCGGGAGAGAGTAGCACAGATACGCAGTATTTT. Translating it yields CSVERLAGESSTDTQYF. The chain links TRBV29-1 to TRBJ2-3; 12 nucleotides agree with TRBD2. CDR1 is SQVTM, CDR2 ANQGSEA, per germline. The CDR3 is 17 residues long. The junction had 6 bases not matched to a gene; V was cut back by 2 bases and J by 0 bases.

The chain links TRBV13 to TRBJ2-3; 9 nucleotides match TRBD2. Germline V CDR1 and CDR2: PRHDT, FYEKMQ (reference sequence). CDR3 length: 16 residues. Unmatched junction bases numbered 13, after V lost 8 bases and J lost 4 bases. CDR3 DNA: TGTGCCAGCTCCATCACCCGGGCGGGGGGGGCAGATACGCAGTATTTT. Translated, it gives CASSITRAGGADTQYF. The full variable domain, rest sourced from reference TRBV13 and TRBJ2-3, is AAGVIQSPRHLIKEKRETATLKCYPIPRHDTVYWYQQGPGQDPQFLISFYEKMQSDKGSIPDRFSAQQFSDYHSELNMSSLELGDSALYFCASSITRAGGADTQYFGPGTRLTVL.

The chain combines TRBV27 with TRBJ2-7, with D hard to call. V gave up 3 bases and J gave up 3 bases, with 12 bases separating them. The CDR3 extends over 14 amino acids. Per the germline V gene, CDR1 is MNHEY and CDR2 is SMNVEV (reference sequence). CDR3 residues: CASSLQVGRYEQYF. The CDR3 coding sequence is TGTGCCAGCAGTTTGCAGGTGGGTCGCTACGAGCAGTACTTC.

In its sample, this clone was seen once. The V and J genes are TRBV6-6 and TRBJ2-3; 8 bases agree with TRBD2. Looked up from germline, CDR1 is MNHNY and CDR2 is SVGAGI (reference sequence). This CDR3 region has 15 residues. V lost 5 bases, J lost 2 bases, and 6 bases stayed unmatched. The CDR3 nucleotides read TGTGCCAGCAGTCTCAGCGGGAGCTACACAGATACGCAGTATTTT. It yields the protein CASSLSGSYTDTQYF.

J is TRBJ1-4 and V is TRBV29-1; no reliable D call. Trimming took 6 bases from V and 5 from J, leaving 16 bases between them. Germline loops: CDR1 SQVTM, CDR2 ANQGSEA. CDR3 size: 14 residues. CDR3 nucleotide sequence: TGCAGCGTCCTCGATTACGACGGGAATGAAAAACTGTTTTTT. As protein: CSVLDYDGNEKLFF.

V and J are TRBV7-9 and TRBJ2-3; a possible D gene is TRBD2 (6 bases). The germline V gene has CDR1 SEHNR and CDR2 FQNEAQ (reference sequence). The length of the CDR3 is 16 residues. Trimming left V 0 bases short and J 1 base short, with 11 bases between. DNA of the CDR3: TGTGCCAGCAGCTTAGCGGTAGCGGACCGCACAGATACGCAGTATTTT. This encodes CASSLAVADRTDTQYF.

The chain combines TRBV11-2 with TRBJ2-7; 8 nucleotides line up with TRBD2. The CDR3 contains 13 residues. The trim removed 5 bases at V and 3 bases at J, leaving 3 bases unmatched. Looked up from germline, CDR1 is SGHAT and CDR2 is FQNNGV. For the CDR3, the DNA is TGTGCCAGCAGCGAAGGGACTAGCTACGAGCAGTACTTC. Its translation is CASSEGTSYEQYF.

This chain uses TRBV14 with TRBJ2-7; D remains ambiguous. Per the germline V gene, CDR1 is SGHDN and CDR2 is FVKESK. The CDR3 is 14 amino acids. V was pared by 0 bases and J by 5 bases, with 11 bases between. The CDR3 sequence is CASSQEDWLDEQYF. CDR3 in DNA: TGTGCCAGCAGCCAAGAGGATTGGCTCGACGAGCAGTACTTC. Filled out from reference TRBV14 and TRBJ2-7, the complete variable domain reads EAGVTQFPSHSVIEKGQTVTLRCDPISGHDNLYWYRRVMGKEIKFLLHFVKESKQDESGMPNNRFLAERTGGTYSTLKVQPAELEDSGVYFCASSQEDWLDEQYFGPGTRLTVT.

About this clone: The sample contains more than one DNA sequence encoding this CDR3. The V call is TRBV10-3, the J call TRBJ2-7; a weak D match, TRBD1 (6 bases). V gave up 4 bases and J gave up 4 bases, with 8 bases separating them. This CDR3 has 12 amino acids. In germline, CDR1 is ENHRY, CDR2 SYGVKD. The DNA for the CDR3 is TGTGCCATCAGTGGGGGGCTGTACGAGCAGTACTTC. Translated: CAISGGLYEQYF.

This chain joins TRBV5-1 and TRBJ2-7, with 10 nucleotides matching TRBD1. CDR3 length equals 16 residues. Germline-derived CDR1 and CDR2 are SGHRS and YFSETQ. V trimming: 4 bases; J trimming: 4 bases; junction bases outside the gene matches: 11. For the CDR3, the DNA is TGCGCCAGCAGCCAGTATCCGGGACAGGGGTTTTACGAGCAGTACTTC. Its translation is CASSQYPGQGFYEQYF.

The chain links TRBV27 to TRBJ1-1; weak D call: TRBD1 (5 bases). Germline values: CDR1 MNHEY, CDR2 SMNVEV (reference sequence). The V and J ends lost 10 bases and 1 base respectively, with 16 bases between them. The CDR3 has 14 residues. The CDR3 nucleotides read TGTGCCACCCGTCCAGGGATCGGGAACACTGAAGCTTTCTTT. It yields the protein CATRPGIGNTEAFF.

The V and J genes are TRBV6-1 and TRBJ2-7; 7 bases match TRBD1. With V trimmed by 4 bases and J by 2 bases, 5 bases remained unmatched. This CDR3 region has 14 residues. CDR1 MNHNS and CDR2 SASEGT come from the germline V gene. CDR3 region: CASSAPGQTYEQYF. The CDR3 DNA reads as TGTGCCAGCAGTGCACCGGGACAGACCTACGAGCAGTACTTC.

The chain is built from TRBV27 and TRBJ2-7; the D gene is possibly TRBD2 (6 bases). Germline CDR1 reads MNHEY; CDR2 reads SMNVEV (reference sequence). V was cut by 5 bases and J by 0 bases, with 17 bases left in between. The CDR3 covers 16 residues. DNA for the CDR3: TGTGCCAGCAGTCTCACCCGGGACTCTTTCTCCTACGAGCAGTACTTC. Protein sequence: CASSLTRDSFSYEQYF.

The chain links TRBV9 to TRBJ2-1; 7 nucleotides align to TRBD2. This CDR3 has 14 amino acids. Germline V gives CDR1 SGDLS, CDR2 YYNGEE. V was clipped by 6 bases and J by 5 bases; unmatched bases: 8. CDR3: CASTPRAGNNEQFF. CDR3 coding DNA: TGTGCCAGCACCCCCCGAGCGGGAAACAATGAGCAGTTCTTC.

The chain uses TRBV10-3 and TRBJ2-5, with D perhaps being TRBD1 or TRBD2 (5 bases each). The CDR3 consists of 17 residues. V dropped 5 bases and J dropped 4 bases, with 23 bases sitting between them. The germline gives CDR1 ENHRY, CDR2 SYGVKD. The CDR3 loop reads CAISSGGSTWDRETQYF. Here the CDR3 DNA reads TGTGCCATCAGTTCTGGGGGATCTACATGGGACCGAGAGACCCAGTACTTC.

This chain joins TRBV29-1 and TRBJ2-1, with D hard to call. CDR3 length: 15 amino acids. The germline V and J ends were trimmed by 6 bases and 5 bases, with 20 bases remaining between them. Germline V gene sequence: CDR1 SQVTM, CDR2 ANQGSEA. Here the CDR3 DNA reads TGCAGCGTGAACAATATGCCGTGGCAGAACAATGAGCAGTTCTTC. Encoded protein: CSVNNMPWQNNEQFF.

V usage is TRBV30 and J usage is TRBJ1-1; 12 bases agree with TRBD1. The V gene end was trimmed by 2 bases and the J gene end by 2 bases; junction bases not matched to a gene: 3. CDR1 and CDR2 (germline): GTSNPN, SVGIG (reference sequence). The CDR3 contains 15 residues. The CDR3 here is CAWSSGTGGNTEAFF. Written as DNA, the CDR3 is TGTGCCTGGAGTTCCGGGACAGGGGGCAACACTGAAGCTTTCTTT.

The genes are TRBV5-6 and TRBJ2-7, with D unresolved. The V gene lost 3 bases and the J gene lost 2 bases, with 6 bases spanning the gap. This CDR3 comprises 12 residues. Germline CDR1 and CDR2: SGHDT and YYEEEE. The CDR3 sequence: CASSSEAYEQYF. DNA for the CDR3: TGTGCCAGCAGCTCCGAGGCCTACGAGCAGTACTTC. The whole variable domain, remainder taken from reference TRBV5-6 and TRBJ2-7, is DAGVTQSPTHLIKTRGQQVTLRCSPKSGHDTVSWYQQALGQGPQFIFQYYEEEERQRGNFPDRFSGHQFPNYSSELNVNALLLGDSALYLCASSSEAYEQYFGPGTRLTVT.

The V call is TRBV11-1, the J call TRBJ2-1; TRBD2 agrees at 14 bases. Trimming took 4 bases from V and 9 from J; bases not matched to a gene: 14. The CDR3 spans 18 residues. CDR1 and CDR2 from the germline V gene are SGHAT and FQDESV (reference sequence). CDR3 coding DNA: TGTGCCAGCAGCTCCAGGCCGGGACTAGCGGGAGCCCGGGGTGAGCAGTTCTTC. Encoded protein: CASSSRPGLAGARGEQFF.

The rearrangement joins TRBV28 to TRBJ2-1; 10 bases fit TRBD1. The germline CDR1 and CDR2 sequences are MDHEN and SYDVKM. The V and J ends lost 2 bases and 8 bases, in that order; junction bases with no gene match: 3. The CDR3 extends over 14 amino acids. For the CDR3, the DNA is TGTGCCAGCAGTTTAACCGGGACAGGGGATGAGCAGTTCTTC. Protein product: CASSLTGTGDEQFF.

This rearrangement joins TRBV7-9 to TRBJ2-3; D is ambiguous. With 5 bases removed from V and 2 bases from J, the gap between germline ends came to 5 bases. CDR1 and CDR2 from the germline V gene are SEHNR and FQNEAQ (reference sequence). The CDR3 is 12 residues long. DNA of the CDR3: TGTGCCAGCAGCCCGGCCACAGATACGCAGTATTTT. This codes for CASSPATDTQYF.

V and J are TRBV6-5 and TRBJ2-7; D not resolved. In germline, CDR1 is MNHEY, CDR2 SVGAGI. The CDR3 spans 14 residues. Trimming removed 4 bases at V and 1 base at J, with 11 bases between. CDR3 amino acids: CASSSAFLSYEQYF. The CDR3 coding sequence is TGTGCCAGCAGTTCGGCGTTTTTATCCTACGAGCAGTACTTC.

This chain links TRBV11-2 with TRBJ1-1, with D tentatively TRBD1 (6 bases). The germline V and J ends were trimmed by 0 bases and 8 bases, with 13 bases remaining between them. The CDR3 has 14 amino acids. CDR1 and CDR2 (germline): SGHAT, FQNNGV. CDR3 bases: TGTGCCAGCAGCTTAGATTCGGACAGTGCAGAAGCTTTCTTT. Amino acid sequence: CASSLDSDSAEAFF.